This passage covers 30 T cell receptor beta chains from one sample sequenced in a study of OX40 agonist ivuxolimab in advanced cancers. Here immunoSEQ multiplex PCR was the method, and the copy in TCRdb shows in-frame clones only, minus some. The sample lists 70,000 to 85,000 clones, about 85% occurring once. The source was CD4+ or CD8+ T cells sorted from blood, collected in a trial of the OX40 agonist ivuxolimab. The receptors were gathered from an adult with an advanced solid tumor such as melanoma, head and neck, liver or kidney cancer.

The V gene is TRBV6-6, the J gene TRBJ2-7, with 9 bases aligning to TRBD1. CDR1 is MNHNY and CDR2 is SVGAGI in the germline V gene (reference sequence). The CDR3 is 14 amino acids. Trimming removed 2 bases from V and 4 bases from J; junction bases left unmatched: 3. The CDR3 is CASSYRDRVYEQYF. CDR3 coding DNA: TGTGCCAGCAGTTACCGGGACAGGGTGTACGAGCAGTACTTC.

The chain carries TRBV11-3 and TRBJ2-1, with 7 bases that match TRBD1. The CDR3 has 14 amino acids. J lost 3 bases, V lost 5 bases, and 4 bases had no gene match. Germline V gene lookup returns CDR1 SGHNT and CDR2 YENEEA. The CDR3 loop is CASSKGTDYNEQFF. The CDR3 bases are TGTGCCAGCAGCAAGGGGACAGACTACAATGAGCAGTTCTTC. Full variable domain (missing parts from reference TRBV11-3 and TRBJ2-1): EAGVVQSPRYKIIEKKQPVAFWCNPISGHNTLYWYLQNLGQGPELLIRYENEEAVDDSQLPKDRFSAERLKGVDSTLKIQPAELGDSAVYLCASSKGTDYNEQFFGPGTRLTVL.

In this sample, this clone turned up once. The chain is built from TRBV6-6 and TRBJ1-3; D is unclear. This CDR3 is built from 12 residues. Germline assignment: CDR1 MNHNY and CDR2 SVGAGI (reference sequence). Trimming took 7 bases from V and 3 from J, leaving 7 bases between them. The CDR3 here is CASKGLGNTIYF. The CDR3 nucleotides read TGTGCCAGCAAGGGCCTTGGAAACACCATATATTTT.

The chain couples TRBV6-6 to TRBJ2-7; 7 bases line up with TRBD1. V trimming: 5 bases; J trimming: 0 bases; junction bases outside the gene matches: 7. Germline CDR1 MNHNY, CDR2 SVGAGI (reference sequence). The CDR3 is made up of 15 amino acids. The CDR3 nucleotides read TGTGCCAGCAGTCGAGGACAGGACCTCTCCTACGAGCAGTACTTC. The encoded protein is CASSRGQDLSYEQYF.

The V call is TRBV25-1, the J call TRBJ2-5; TRBD1 matches 8 bases. Germline-derived CDR1 and CDR2 are MGHDK and SYGVNS. The CDR3 covers 16 residues. The V segment lost 6 bases and the J segment 5 bases; nucleotides outside the gene matches: 14. As DNA, the CDR3 is TGTGCCAGCAGGGGGGGTGGCAGGGGGCTTCGTGAGACCCAGTACTTC. As protein: CASRGGGRGLRETQYF.

This sequence joins TRBV6-1 and TRBJ2-3; D possibly matches TRBD1 or TRBD2 (6 bases each). The CDR3 runs to 16 residues. V lost 4 bases to trimming and J lost 0 bases, with 14 bases between them. Germline V gene sequence: CDR1 MNHNS, CDR2 SASEGT. CDR3 bases: TGTGCCAGCAGTGTTGAGGGGGGCCAGAGCACAGATACGCAGTATTTT. Translating it yields CASSVEGGQSTDTQYF.

This chain links TRBV4-1 with TRBJ1-5; 7 positions agree with TRBD1. CDR3 length: 15 residues. Unmatched junction bases numbered 7, after V lost 4 bases and J lost 4 bases. CDR1 and CDR2 from the germline V gene are MGHRA and YSYEKL. The CDR3: CASSPTHRGNQPQHF. DNA of the CDR3: TGCGCCAGCAGCCCGACCCACAGGGGAAATCAGCCCCAGCATTTT.

The chain links TRBV18 to TRBJ1-3; the D is unclear. This CDR3 spans 15 amino acids. The germline CDR1 and CDR2 sequences are KGHSH and LQKENI. Trimming stripped 3 bases from V and 1 base from J, with 10 bases between. The CDR3, as DNA: TGTGCCAGCTCACCTGTGGATATTTCTGGAAACACCATATATTTT. Residues: CASSPVDISGNTIYF.

The chain uses TRBV4-3 and TRBJ2-2; the D gene is possibly TRBD1 (6 bases). V was shortened by 2 bases and J by 2 bases, with 12 bases between the two germline ends. Looked up from germline, CDR1 is LGHNA and CDR2 is YSLEER. The CDR3 is 16 amino acids. The DNA for the CDR3 is TGCGCCAGCAGCCAATTTCTACAGGGTAACACCGGGGAGCTGTTTTTT. Encoded protein: CASSQFLQGNTGELFF.

This sequence joins TRBV29-1 and TRBJ2-5, with 13 positions matching TRBD2. Trimming removed 6 bases from V and 5 bases from J; junction bases left unmatched: 9. The CDR3 is made up of 15 amino acids. Looked up from germline, CDR1 is SQVTM and CDR2 is ANQGSEA. The CDR3, as DNA: TGCAGCGTATTTAGACTAGCGGGAGGTGGGGAGACCCAGTACTTC. As protein: CSVFRLAGGGETQYF.

There are a few counts of this clone. This sample includes further DNA sequences coding for the same CDR3. This rearrangement joins TRBV14 to TRBJ1-2, with D possibly TRBD1 on 6 matching bases. Germline V gives CDR1 SGHDN, CDR2 FVKESK. V gave up 1 base and J gave up 7 bases, with 10 bases separating them. The CDR3 length is 13 residues. CDR3 in amino acids: CASSQGTGSGYTF. The CDR3 DNA sequence: TGTGCCAGCAGCCAAGGTACAGGGTCTGGCTACACCTTC. The whole variable domain, filled in from reference TRBV14 and TRBJ1-2, reads EAGVTQFPSHSVIEKGQTVTLRCDPISGHDNLYWYRRVMGKEIKFLLHFVKESKQDESGMPNNRFLAERTGGTYSTLKVQPAELEDSGVYFCASSQGTGSGYTFGSGTRLTVV.

The rearrangement uses TRBV6-1 and TRBJ2-7; possible D gene TRBD2, 6 bases. With 2 bases removed from V and 0 bases from J, the gap between germline ends came to 8 bases. The CDR3 totals 14 residues. Germline assignment: CDR1 MNHNS and CDR2 SASEGT. CDR3 region: CASSEWGDSYEQYF. The CDR3, as DNA: TGTGCCAGCAGTGAATGGGGGGACTCCTACGAGCAGTACTTC.

The V and J genes are TRBV11-2 and TRBJ2-5; D is unclear. The DNA end lines up better with TRBJ2-7; the J call may be wrong. Per the germline V gene, CDR1 is SGHAT and CDR2 is FQNNGV. The CDR3 loop spans 15 amino acids. The CDR3 loop reads CASSLGLGRSYEQYF. The CDR3 DNA follows: TGTGCCAGCAGCTTAGGTCTTGGACGTAGCTACGAGCAGTACTTC.

V is TRBV5-4 and J is TRBJ1-2; TRBD1 aligns across 7 bases. CDR1 SGHNT and CDR2 YYREEE come from the germline V gene (reference sequence). CDR3 length: 15 residues. Trimming removed 0 bases from V and 4 bases from J; junction bases left unmatched: 6. The CDR3 is CASSLVGQEGYGYTF. CDR3 coding DNA: TGTGCCAGCAGCTTGGTAGGACAGGAGGGCTATGGCTACACCTTC.

V and J are TRBV7-2 and TRBJ2-5; D is undetermined. Germline V gene lookup returns CDR1 SGHTA and CDR2 FQGNSA. The CDR3 has 14 residues. V was trimmed by 3 bases and J by 1 base, leaving 9 bases between them. The CDR3 sequence is CASSFAGPQETQYF. DNA of the CDR3: TGTGCCAGCAGCTTCGCAGGACCCCAAGAGACCCAGTACTTC.

The chain couples TRBV7-2 to TRBJ2-7; D perhaps matches TRBD2 (6 bases). With 5 bases removed from V and 5 bases from J, the gap between germline ends came to 16 bases. This CDR3 is built from 14 residues. Germline CDR1 is SGHTA and CDR2 is FQGNSA. The DNA of the CDR3 is TGTGCCAGCAGCCGAGCAGTCACTAGCAACGAGCAGTACTTC. It specifies CASSRAVTSNEQYF.

This clone was observed a handful of times. J is TRBJ1-2 and V is TRBV18; D gene unclear. This CDR3 is built from 13 residues. From germline, CDR1 is KGHSH and CDR2 LQKENI. The V and J ends lost 3 bases and 1 base respectively, with 6 bases between them. The CDR3 coding sequence is TGTGCCAGCTCACCGGAGGATAACTATGGCTACACCTTC. This translates into CASSPEDNYGYTF.

This chain connects TRBV4-1 to TRBJ2-1; D is unclear. Germline assignment: CDR1 MGHRA and CDR2 YSYEKL. V was pared by 0 bases and J by 5 bases, with 11 bases between. The CDR3 loop spans 15 amino acids. The CDR3 sequence is CASSQEDRRHNEQFF. CDR3 nucleotide sequence: TGCGCCAGCAGCCAAGAGGACCGACGCCACAATGAGCAGTTCTTC.

This clone was seen a single time. The rearrangement uses TRBV10-3 and TRBJ1-4; 7 bases line up with TRBD1. The length of the CDR3 is 17 residues. V was pared by 5 bases and J by 1 base, with 10 bases of the junction left unmatched. Germline loops: CDR1 ENHRY, CDR2 SYGVKD. CDR3 region: CAISTEQGPLTNEKLFF. The CDR3 DNA follows: TGTGCCATCAGTACCGAACAGGGGCCCTTAACTAATGAAAAACTGTTTTTT.

The chain links TRBV5-1 to TRBJ2-3; D is undetermined. CDR1 and CDR2 from the germline V gene are SGHRS and YFSETQ. The CDR3 spans 14 residues. The germline V and J ends were trimmed by 4 bases and 7 bases, with 16 bases remaining between them. CDR3 sequence (DNA): TGCGCCAGCAGCCTATCAGGTTTGAGCAATACGCAGTATTTT. Translating it yields CASSLSGLSNTQYF. Filled out from reference TRBV5-1 and TRBJ2-3, the complete variable domain reads KAGVTQTPRYLIKTRGQQVTLSCSPISGHRSVSWYQQTPGQGLQFLFEYFSETQRNKGNFPGRFSGRQFSNSRSEMNVSTLELGDSALYLCASSLSGLSNTQYFGPGTRLTVL.

The chain is built from TRBV6-5 and TRBJ2-5; D not certain. Germline CDR1 and CDR2: MNHEY and SVGAGI. V was pared by 2 bases and J by 5 bases, with 9 bases between. CDR3 length: 13 residues. The DNA of the CDR3 is TGTGCCAGCAGTTACGGGATAGGGGAGACCCAGTACTTC. Protein sequence: CASSYGIGETQYF.

The chain has TRBV6-4 and TRBJ1-6; D not certain. Deletions cut 2 bases from V and 3 bases from J, with 11 bases between. The CDR3 spans 16 residues. The germline CDR1 and CDR2 sequences are MRHNA and SNTAGT. Here the CDR3 DNA reads TGTGCCAGCAGTGACAGGTCTCACCTCTATAATTCACCCCTCCACTTT. Its translation is CASSDRSHLYNSPLHF.

The chain has TRBV6-6 and TRBJ1-2; TRBD1 aligns across 9 bases. CDR1 and CDR2 (germline): MNHNY, SVGAGI (reference sequence). This CDR3 comprises 15 residues. With V trimmed by 6 bases and J by 7 bases, 12 bases remained unmatched. Here the CDR3 DNA reads TGTGCCAGCAGCCCTTTACAGGGGGCTTCGGGTGGCTACACCTTC. The encoded protein is CASSPLQGASGGYTF.

This sequence joins TRBV9 and TRBJ2-7, with D tentatively TRBD2 (5 bases). There are 14 residues in the CDR3. Trimming shortened V by 0 bases and J by 4 bases, and 11 bases separated the two germline ends. Germline CDR1 and CDR2: SGDLS and YYNGEE. DNA for the CDR3: TGTGCCAGCAGCGTAGCCGACTATTCGTACGAGCAGTACTTC. Protein: CASSVADYSYEQYF.

The count of this clone is one. The V call is TRBV6-5, the J call TRBJ1-3; D is possibly TRBD1 (6 bases). The CDR3 runs to 15 residues. Germline-derived CDR1 and CDR2 are MNHEY and SVGAGI. The ends were cut back, 0 bases at V and 9 bases at J, with 15 bases in the middle. This chain's CDR3 is CASSYSEQGLGTIYF. The CDR3 bases are TGTGCCAGCAGTTACTCGGAACAGGGTCTCGGCACCATATATTTT.

This clone was counted once. This chain connects TRBV11-2 to TRBJ2-3; possibly TRBD1 or TRBD2 for D (5 bases each). This CDR3 has 14 residues. Trimming cost V 5 bases and J 7 bases, with 16 bases left between them. Germline lookup yields CDR1 SGHAT and CDR2 FQNNGV. The CDR3 loop reads CASSLRGGLYTQYF. The CDR3 DNA sequence: TGTGCCAGCAGCCTCCGGGGCGGACTCTATACGCAGTATTTT.

The CDR3 protein is CASSRSGELSYNEQFF. CDR3 coding DNA: TGCGCCAGCAGCAGAAGCGGGGAGCTCTCCTACAATGAGCAGTTCTTC. This chain joins TRBV5-1 and TRBJ2-1; 7 nucleotides align to TRBD2. The CDR3 length is 16 residues. CDR1 and CDR2 from the germline V gene are SGHRS and YFSETQ. The junction had 7 bases not matched to a gene; V was cut back by 4 bases and J by 0 bases.

This chain links TRBV15 with TRBJ2-7; TRBD2 aligns across 14 bases. Germline V gene data show CDR1 as LNHNV and CDR2 as YYDKDF (reference sequence). CDR3 size: 18 residues. The V segment lost 3 bases and the J segment 7 bases; nucleotides outside the gene matches: 14. In DNA, the CDR3 is TGTGCCACCAGCAGCCCTATGAAGGGACTAGCGGGAGTCGGAGAGCAGTACTTC. It specifies CATSSPMKGLAGVGEQYF.

The genes are TRBV6-1 and TRBJ1-5; the D is unclear. V was trimmed by 1 base and J by 6 bases, leaving 4 bases between them. The CDR3 totals 12 residues. CDR1 MNHNS and CDR2 SASEGT come from the germline V gene. CDR3 DNA sequence: TGTGCCAGCAGTGAAGGGGTTCAGCCCCAGCATTTT. Its protein is CASSEGVQPQHF.

V gene TRBV9 combines with J gene TRBJ1-1; D is unclear. The length of the CDR3 is 14 residues. Germline V gene lookup returns CDR1 SGDLS and CDR2 YYNGEE. V was clipped by 0 bases and J by 3 bases, with 9 bases between them. Written as DNA, the CDR3 is TGTGCCAGCAGCGTAGAACCCAAAGACACTGAAGCTTTCTTT. It specifies CASSVEPKDTEAFF.